The rows below give T cell receptor beta chains drawn from one sample of a study of identical twins. A single record per CDR3 protein comes from TCRdb applying MiXCR to the 5' RACE reads. Seen here are roughly 250,000 distinct CDR3 sequences, around 15% observed once, and the top ten hold approximately 10%. The source material was memory (CD45RO+) T cells sorted from blood. The receptors were sampled from a woman younger than 30 in good health. CDR3s include the opening cysteine and the closing phenylalanine or tryptophan. The order of the fields is D gene, clone size, J gene, V gene, CDR3 protein, CDR3 DNA. D genes are given only for firm matches. Size is omitted from some rows. Given values are once, few, many or a class for expanded clones.

TRBD2 | NA | TRBJ2-4 | TRBV5-1 | CASSFPTSGGAAAKNIQYF | TGCGCCAGCAGCTTTCCGACTAGCGGGGGGGCGGCGGCCAAAAACATTCAGTACTTC
NA | NA | TRBJ1-2 | TRBV18 | CASSPQPENRNGYTF | TGTGCCAGCTCACCACAGCCCGAGAATAGGAATGGCTACACCTTC
TRBD1 | NA | TRBJ1-6 | TRBV30 | CAWSHRGSYNSPLHF | TGTGCCTGGAGTCACAGGGGCTCCTATAATTCACCCCTCCACTTT
NA | NA | TRBJ2-7 | TRBV29-1 | CSVSGPGAYEQYF | TGCAGCGTCTCCGGTCCGGGAGCCTACGAGCAGTACTTC
NA | NA | TRBJ1-1 | TRBV5-1 | CASSLARRGEPFF | TGCGCCAGCAGCTTGGCCCGAAGGGGAGAGCCTTTCTTT
NA | few | TRBJ2-4 | TRBV20-1 | CSARDGGRRAKNIQYF | TGCAGTGCTAGAGATGGGGGGCGCCGGGCCAAAAACATTCAGTACTTC
NA | many | TRBJ2-1 | TRBV20-1 | CSARDNEQFF | TGCAGTGCTAGGGACAATGAGCAGTTCTTC
NA | many | TRBJ1-5 | TRBV10-3 | CAISIGPGRQPQHF | TGTGCCATCAGCATAGGCCCAGGTCGACAGCCCCAGCATTTT
NA | few | TRBJ2-4 | TRBV6-5 | CASSYSSGGNIQYF | TGTGCCAGCAGTTACTCGTCCGGGGGAAACATTCAGTACTTC
NA | NA | TRBJ2-2 | TRBV20-1 | CSAKKNGIYTGELFF | TGCAGTGCAAAGAAAAACGGGATCTACACCGGGGAGCTGTTTTTT
TRBD2 | many | TRBJ2-2 | TRBV5-1 | CASSYGLAGGTGELFF | TGCGCCAGCAGCTACGGACTAGCGGGAGGAACCGGGGAGCTGTTTTTT
NA | NA | TRBJ2-3 | TRBV20-1 | CSARSGEVGTDTQYF | TGCAGTGCTAGGTCCGGGGAGGTTGGCACAGATACGCAGTATTTT
NA | few | TRBJ1-2 | TRBV24-1 | CAINCWGYTF | TGTGCCATCAACTGCTGGGGCTACACCTTC
NA | NA | TRBJ1-3 | TRBV6-5 | CASSYWDMSSGNTIYF | TGTGCCAGCAGTTACTGGGACATGTCCTCTGGAAACACCATATATTTT
NA | NA | TRBJ1-2 | TRBV5-6 | CASSLGPNPDYGYTF | TGTGCCAGCAGCTTAGGACCAAACCCGGACTATGGCTACACCTTC
TRBD1 | many | TRBJ2-4 | TRBV20-1 | CSASTGGNGDIQYF | TGCAGTGCTAGCACAGGGGGGAATGGGGACATTCAGTACTTC
NA | NA | TRBJ2-3 | TRBV18 | CASSLDYGTDTQYF | TGTGCCAGCTCACTAGACTACGGCACAGATACGCAGTATTTT
NA | few | TRBJ1-6 | TRBV5-6 | CASSPQGKLNNSPLHF | TGTGCCAGCAGCCCCCAGGGGAAGCTCAATAATTCACCCCTCCACTTT
TRBD2 | few | TRBJ2-3 | TRBV5-1 | CASSVTSGAGTDTQYF | TGCGCCAGCAGCGTAACTAGCGGGGCTGGGACAGATACGCAGTATTTT
NA | few | TRBJ2-1 | TRBV12-3/TRBV12-4 | CASSLWAGISNEQFF | TGTGCCAGCAGTTTATGGGCAGGGATTTCGAATGAGCAGTTCTTC
TRBD2 | once | TRBJ2-1 | TRBV19 | CASTPRDRGLAGELFEQFF | TGTGCCAGTACCCCCCGGGACAGAGGACTAGCGGGAGAATTGTTCGAGCAGTTCTTC
TRBD1 | few | TRBJ1-4 | TRBV3-1 | CASSQPGQGGKLFF | TGTGCCAGCAGCCAGCCCGGACAGGGCGGAAAACTGTTTTTT
TRBD1 | many | TRBJ2-7 | TRBV5-1 | CASSLAADRSQTQYF | TGCGCCAGCAGCTTGGCCGCGGACAGGTCGCAAACTCAGTACTTC
NA | few | TRBJ2-2 | TRBV12-3/TRBV12-4 | CASSLSIGELFF | TGTGCCAGCAGTTTAAGTATCGGGGAGCTGTTTTTT
TRBD2 | NA | TRBJ2-5 | TRBV2 | CASSEFWGGQETQYF | TGTGCCAGCAGTGAATTCTGGGGGGGTCAAGAGACCCAGTACTTC